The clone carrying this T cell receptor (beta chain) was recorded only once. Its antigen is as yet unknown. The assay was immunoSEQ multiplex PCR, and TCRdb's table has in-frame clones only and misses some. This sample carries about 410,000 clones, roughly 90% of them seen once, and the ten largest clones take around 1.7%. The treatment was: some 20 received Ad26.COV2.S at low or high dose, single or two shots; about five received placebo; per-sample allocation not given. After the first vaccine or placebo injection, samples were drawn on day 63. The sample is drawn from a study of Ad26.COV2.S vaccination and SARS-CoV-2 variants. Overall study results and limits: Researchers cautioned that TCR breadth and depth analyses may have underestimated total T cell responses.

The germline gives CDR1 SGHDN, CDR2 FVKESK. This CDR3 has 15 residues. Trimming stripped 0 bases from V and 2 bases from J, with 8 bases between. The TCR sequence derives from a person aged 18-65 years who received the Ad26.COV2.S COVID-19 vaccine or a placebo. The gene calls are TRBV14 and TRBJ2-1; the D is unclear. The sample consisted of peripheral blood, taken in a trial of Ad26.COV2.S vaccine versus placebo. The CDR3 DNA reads TGTGCCAGCAGCCAAGATTCCGGAGCCTACAATGAGCAGTTCTTC. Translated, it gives CASSQDSGAYNEQFF.